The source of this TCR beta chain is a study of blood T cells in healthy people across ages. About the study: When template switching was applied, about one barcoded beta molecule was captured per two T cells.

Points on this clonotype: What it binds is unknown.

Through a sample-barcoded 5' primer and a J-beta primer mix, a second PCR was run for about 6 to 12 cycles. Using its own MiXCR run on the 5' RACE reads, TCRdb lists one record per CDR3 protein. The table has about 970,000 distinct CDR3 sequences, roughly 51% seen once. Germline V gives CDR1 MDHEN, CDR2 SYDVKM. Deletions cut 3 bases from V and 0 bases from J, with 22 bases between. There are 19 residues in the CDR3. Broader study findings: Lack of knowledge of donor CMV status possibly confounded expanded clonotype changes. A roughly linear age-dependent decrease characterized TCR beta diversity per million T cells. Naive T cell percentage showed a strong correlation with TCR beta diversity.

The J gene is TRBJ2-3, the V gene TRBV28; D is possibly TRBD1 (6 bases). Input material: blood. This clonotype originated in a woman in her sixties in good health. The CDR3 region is CASSFAWTDFATSTDTQYF. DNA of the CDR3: TGTGCCAGCAGTTTCGCCTGGACAGACTTTGCGACTAGCACAGATACGCAGTATTTT.